Below are 27 T cell receptor beta chains sequenced from a single sample in a study of blood T cell repertoires in COVID-19. Clones were read by immunoSEQ multiplex PCR, and TCRdb kept only the in-frame ones, dropping some. The sample includes 100,000 to 150,000 clones, 87% of them seen just once. The sample comprised peripheral blood. The source is a man aged 45 to 65 with active COVID-19.

This clone came up once. The chain carries TRBV6-5 and TRBJ1-6, with 8 bases fitting TRBD1. The CDR3 contains 14 residues. Per germline, CDR1 MNHEY and CDR2 SVGAGI. Trimming removed 2 bases from V and 13 bases from J; junction bases left unmatched: 7. The DNA of the CDR3 is TGTGCCAGCAGTTACGTCGACAGGGGATTTCCCCTCCACTTT. It translates to CASSYVDRGFPLHF.

The CDR3 bases are TGTGCCAGCAGCCAAAATAGCGGGGGGGTAGGCCGTACAGATACGCAGTATTTT. Encoded protein: CASSQNSGGVGRTDTQYF. The V gene is TRBV4-2, the J gene TRBJ2-3; 11 nucleotides match TRBD2. Looked up from germline, CDR1 is LGHNA and CDR2 is YNFKEQ. V was pared by 2 bases and J by 3 bases, with 10 bases of the junction left unmatched. The CDR3 contains 18 residues.

The chain uses TRBV19 and TRBJ2-3; D possibly corresponds to TRBD2 (6 bases). Per germline, CDR1 LNHDA and CDR2 SQIVND (reference sequence). The CDR3 extends over 15 amino acids. V was clipped by 3 bases and J by 4 bases, with 14 bases between them. CDR3 nucleotides: TGTGCCAGTAGTATTGGAACTAGCCGATCAGATACGCAGTATTTT. Translated, it gives CASSIGTSRSDTQYF.

The CDR3 loop is CASSLPSAGGRTGELFF. The CDR3, as DNA: TGTGCCAGCAGCTTACCGAGCGCGGGGGGTAGGACCGGGGAGCTGTTTTTT. The J gene is TRBJ2-2, the V gene TRBV13, with 8 positions matching TRBD2. The ends lost 2 bases at V and 5 bases at J; junction bases unmatched: 10. This CDR3 is built from 17 residues. CDR1 is PRHDT, CDR2 FYEKMQ, per germline (reference sequence).

V gene TRBV9 combines with J gene TRBJ2-5; a weak D match, TRBD2 (6 bases). The CDR3 extends over 15 amino acids. In germline, CDR1 is SGDLS, CDR2 YYNGEE. Deletions cut 0 bases from V and 5 bases from J, with 14 bases between. The CDR3: CASSVAEGIGETQYF. The DNA of the CDR3 is TGTGCCAGCAGCGTAGCGGAGGGGATAGGCGAGACCCAGTACTTC.

This clone was found once. The CDR3 protein is CASSLAGVTEAFF. In DNA, the CDR3 is TGTGCCAGCAGCTTGGCAGGGGTGACTGAAGCTTTCTTT. V and J are TRBV7-2 and TRBJ1-1; weak D call: TRBD1 (6 bases). V lost 3 bases, J lost 5 bases, and 10 bases lay in between. CDR1 SGHTA and CDR2 FQGNSA come from the germline V gene. The CDR3 runs to 13 residues.

This clone was detected only once. CDR3 in amino acids: CASSQDRGWNEQFF. The CDR3 DNA sequence: TGCGCCAGCAGCCAAGATCGAGGTTGGAATGAGCAGTTCTTC. The rearrangement uses TRBV4-3 and TRBJ2-1, with unresolved D. Per the germline V gene, CDR1 is LGHNA and CDR2 is YSLEER. This CDR3 spans 14 amino acids. V lost 0 bases and J 7 bases, leaving 10 bases between the germline ends.

V usage is TRBV29-1 and J usage is TRBJ1-2; 8 nucleotides align to TRBD1. The CDR3 covers 12 residues. V lost 6 bases and J lost 4; bases outside the gene matches: 4. Germline V lookup: CDR1 SQVTM, CDR2 ANQGSEA. The CDR3, as DNA: TGCAGCGTGGTGACAGGGGCCTATGGCTACACCTTC. This translates into CSVVTGAYGYTF.

This rearrangement joins TRBV5-1 to TRBJ2-2, with TRBD2 matching 9 bases. Germline V lookup: CDR1 SGHRS, CDR2 YFSETQ. J was trimmed by 4 bases and V by 0 bases; bases with no gene match: 4. The CDR3 sequence is 16 residues long. The chain's CDR3 is CASSLGLAVITGELFF. The CDR3 DNA sequence: TGCGCCAGCAGCTTGGGACTAGCGGTGATCACCGGGGAGCTGTTTTTT. Combining the CDR3 with reference TRBV5-1 and TRBJ2-2 gives the whole variable domain KAGVTQTPRYLIKTRGQQVTLSCSPISGHRSVSWYQQTPGQGLQFLFEYFSETQRNKGNFPGRFSGRQFSNSRSEMNVSTLELGDSALYLCASSLGLAVITGELFFGEGSRLTVL.

The V and J genes are TRBV5-1 and TRBJ1-3; TRBD1 might be the D (5 bases). The CDR3 sequence is 16 residues long. V was shortened by 0 bases and J by 2 bases, with 12 bases between the two germline ends. Germline-derived CDR1 and CDR2 are SGHRS and YFSETQ. CDR3 protein: CASSLARAGTGNTIYF. CDR3 sequence (DNA): TGCGCCAGCAGCTTGGCCAGGGCAGGGACTGGAAACACCATATATTTT.

The chain uses TRBV5-6 and TRBJ1-3; possible D gene TRBD1, 6 bases. Trimming cost V 5 bases and J 4 bases, with 13 bases left between them. The CDR3 length is 14 residues. CDR1 and CDR2 (germline): SGHDT, YYEEEE. CDR3 sequence reads: CASSYTGSGNTIYF. The CDR3 nucleotides read TGTGCCAGCAGTTATACAGGGAGCGGAAACACCATATATTTT. Based on the CDR3 plus reference TRBV5-6 and TRBJ1-3, the full variable domain is DAGVTQSPTHLIKTRGQQVTLRCSPKSGHDTVSWYQQALGQGPQFIFQYYEEEERQRGNFPDRFSGHQFPNYSSELNVNALLLGDSALYLCASSYTGSGNTIYFGEGSWLTVV.

The V gene is TRBV4-3, the J gene TRBJ2-1; TRBD2 agrees at 8 bases. J gave up 5 bases and V 4 bases, and 10 bases lay outside the gene matches. In germline, CDR1 is LGHNA, CDR2 YSLEER. The CDR3 loop spans 16 amino acids. In DNA, the CDR3 is TGCGCCAGCAGCCCTCCCAGCGGGGGCCAACACAATGAGCAGTTCTTC. Residues: CASSPPSGGQHNEQFF.

The rearrangement joins TRBV30 to TRBJ1-1; the D is unclear. V lost 4 bases and J 3 bases, leaving 9 bases between the germline ends. This CDR3 has 12 amino acids. Germline V gene lookup returns CDR1 GTSNPN and CDR2 SVGIG (reference sequence). CDR3 residues: CAWKRTDTEAFF. In DNA form, the CDR3 reads TGTGCCTGGAAGCGGACCGACACTGAAGCTTTCTTT.

This chain links TRBV28 with TRBJ1-2, with D perhaps matching TRBD1 (6 bases). Looked up from germline, CDR1 is MDHEN and CDR2 is SYDVKM. CDR3 size: 15 residues. V shed 5 bases and J shed 5 bases, with 18 bases lying between them. CDR3 in amino acids: CASSTQGLGPYGYTF. The CDR3 DNA reads as TGTGCCAGCAGTACTCAGGGGCTGGGCCCATATGGCTACACCTTC.

The chain uses TRBV19 and TRBJ1-2, with D possibly matching TRBD1 (6 bases). This CDR3 contains 12 residues. Germline values: CDR1 LNHDA, CDR2 SQIVND (reference sequence). Trimming removed 10 bases at V and 4 bases at J, with 13 bases between. The DNA for the CDR3 is TGTGCCATCAGGGGTGGAAGCTATGGCTACACCTTC. Its translation is CAIRGGSYGYTF.

The rearrangement uses TRBV6-2 or TRBV6-3 and TRBJ2-2, with no clear D. Germline V gene data show CDR1 as MNHEY and CDR2 as SVGEGT. Trimming removed 1 base at V and 6 bases at J, with 3 bases between. The length of the CDR3 is 12 residues. The CDR3, as DNA: TGTGCCAGCAGTTACTTAGCCGGGGAGCTGTTTTTT. This gives the protein CASSYLAGELFF.

The V gene is TRBV7-2, the J gene TRBJ2-2; 11 bases are shared with TRBD2. CDR3 length equals 17 residues. Germline values: CDR1 SGHTA, CDR2 FQGNSA. V lost 8 bases and J lost 0; bases outside the gene matches: 8. The CDR3 DNA follows: TGTGCCAGCCGGCGAGCTAGCGGGGGGACGAACACCGGGGAGCTGTTTTTT. Residues: CASRRASGGTNTGELFF.

This chain links TRBV6-5 with TRBJ1-5; 9 bases fit TRBD1. CDR1 and CDR2 from the germline V gene are MNHEY and SVGAGI. The CDR3 has 13 amino acids. The V segment lost 8 bases and the J segment 6 bases; nucleotides outside the gene matches: 5. CDR3 DNA: TGTGCCAGCTCGGGACAGGGAGTTCAGCCCCAGCATTTT. This codes for CASSGQGVQPQHF.

V is TRBV14 and J is TRBJ2-5; TRBD2 aligns across 9 bases. This CDR3 contains 15 residues. The V gene end was trimmed by 4 bases and the J gene end by 5 bases; junction bases not matched to a gene: 8. Germline V gene data show CDR1 as SGHDN and CDR2 as FVKESK. The CDR3 protein is CASSPWRGGSETQYF. The DNA for the CDR3 is TGTGCCAGCAGCCCTTGGCGGGGGGGATCGGAGACCCAGTACTTC.

This clone has more than one count but fewer than ten. This chain joins TRBV6-5 and TRBJ2-5, with 11 bases matching TRBD2. The trim removed 4 bases at V and 8 bases at J, leaving 12 bases unmatched. In germline, CDR1 is MNHEY, CDR2 SVGAGI. The CDR3 is 16 residues long. The CDR3 DNA reads as TGTGCCAGCAGTTTAAATAGCGGGGGGGACCCGGTTACCCAGTACTTC. Amino acids: CASSLNSGGDPVTQYF.

This rearrangement joins TRBV9 to TRBJ1-2; no reliable D call. CDR3 length equals 12 residues. Germline V gene sequence: CDR1 SGDLS, CDR2 YYNGEE. Trimming left V 3 bases short and J 3 bases short, with 6 bases between. CDR3 nucleotides: TGTGCCAGCAGCGCAATAGACTATGGCTACACCTTC. It codes for CASSAIDYGYTF. Combining the CDR3 with reference TRBV9 and TRBJ1-2 gives the whole variable domain DSGVTQTPKHLITATGQRVTLRCSPRSGDLSVYWYQQSLDQGLQFLIQYYNGEERAKGNILERFSAQQFPDLHSELNLSSLELGDSALYFCASSAIDYGYTFGSGTRLTVV.

This clone occurred once. The chain is built from TRBV5-4 and TRBJ1-1, with 9 bases identical to TRBD1. The CDR3 runs to 17 residues. Germline CDR1 is SGHNT and CDR2 is YYREEE (reference sequence). V shed 2 bases and J 4 bases; nucleotides not matched to a gene: 12. CDR3 loop: CASSFPPGQGVSTEAFF. In nucleotides, the CDR3 is TGTGCCAGCAGCTTTCCCCCGGGACAGGGAGTATCCACTGAAGCTTTCTTT.

The chain links TRBV6-1 to TRBJ2-5; perhaps TRBD1 as D (5 bases). The germline gives CDR1 MNHNS, CDR2 SASEGT. V was cut by 2 bases and J by 5 bases, with 18 bases left in between. The CDR3 contains 16 residues. This CDR3 is CASSEHGQGIGETQYF. CDR3 DNA: TGTGCCAGCAGTGAACATGGGCAGGGCATTGGGGAGACCCAGTACTTC.

The chain links TRBV7-9 to TRBJ2-2, with a tentative D call TRBD2 (6 bases). CDR1 and CDR2 from the germline V gene are SEHNR and FQNEAQ (reference sequence). Trimming took off 5 bases at V and 0 bases at J, with 7 bases between the two ends. This CDR3 is 14 amino acids long. CDR3 sequence reads: CASSKRANTGELFF. The CDR3 nucleotides are TGTGCCAGCAGCAAGCGGGCGAACACCGGGGAGCTGTTTTTT. Together with reference TRBV7-9 and TRBJ2-2, the CDR3 gives the full variable domain: DTGVSQNPRHKITKRGQNVTFRCDPISEHNRLYWYRQTLGQGPEFLTYFQNEAQLEKSRLLSDRFSAERPKGSFSTLEIQRTEQGDSAMYLCASSKRANTGELFFGEGSRLTVL.

The V call is TRBV3-1 (or the pseudogene TRBV3-2), the J call TRBJ2-7, with 8 bases aligning to TRBD2. Germline trimming cut 4 bases from V and 2 bases from J; bases unmatched to any gene: 7. The CDR3 loop spans 15 amino acids. Per the germline V gene, CDR1 is LGHDT and CDR2 is YNNKEL (reference sequence). The CDR3 nucleotides are TGTGCCAGCAGCCCCAGCGGGGGAAATACCTACGAGCAGTACTTC. Its protein product is CASSPSGGNTYEQYF.

This chain connects TRBV7-7 to TRBJ2-5; D may be TRBD2 (5 bases). CDR3 size: 14 residues. Germline CDR1 is SSHAT and CDR2 is FNYEAQ (reference sequence). V was pared by 6 bases and J by 2 bases, with 13 bases between. CDR3 sequence (DNA): TGTGCCAGCAGTCCGATAGGACTGCAAGAGACCCAGTACTTC. Amino acids: CASSPIGLQETQYF.

The rearrangement joins TRBV19 to TRBJ1-1; D perhaps matches TRBD1 (5 bases). The CDR3 is 13 amino acids. Germline CDR1 reads LNHDA; CDR2 reads SQIVND (reference sequence). The V end lost 6 bases, the J end lost 10 bases, and 18 bases lay between the germline ends. The CDR3 here is CASRLSPDGGAFF. DNA of the CDR3: TGTGCCAGTAGACTTTCACCGGACGGGGGAGCTTTCTTT.